The 3 T cell receptor beta chains below were found in one sample sequenced in a study of blood T cell repertoires in COVID-19. Here immunoSEQ multiplex PCR was the method, and the copy in TCRdb shows in-frame clones only, minus some. The table lists about 400,000 clones, approximately 88% of them singletons. The specimen sequenced was PBMCs or T cells enriched from blood (not recorded which). All receptors come from a woman in her 40s with acute COVID-19.

The rearrangement uses TRBV10-3 and TRBJ2-1; 7 positions match TRBD1. Looked up from germline, CDR1 is ENHRY and CDR2 is SYGVKD. V lost 2 bases to trimming and J lost 2 bases; unmatched junction nucleotides: 3. This CDR3 is built from 15 residues. Here the CDR3 reads CAISENRGAYNEQFF. The CDR3 DNA reads TGTGCCATCAGTGAGAACAGGGGTGCCTACAATGAGCAGTTCTTC.

As DNA, the CDR3 is TGTGCCAGCAGCCAGGGAGGCAGTCAAAATCAGCCCCAGCATTTT. Protein sequence: CASSQGGSQNQPQHF. The chain recombines TRBV3-1 (or the pseudogene TRBV3-2) with TRBJ1-5, with D hard to call. With 3 bases removed from V and 4 bases from J, the gap between germline ends came to 13 bases. The CDR3 sequence is 15 residues long. The germline V gene has CDR1 LGHDT and CDR2 YNNKEL (reference sequence).

V and J are TRBV6-6 and TRBJ1-2, with 7 nucleotides matching TRBD1. The CDR3 runs to 13 residues. V was pared by 7 bases and J by 2 bases, with 4 bases of the junction left unmatched. In germline, CDR1 is MNHNY, CDR2 SVGAGI (reference sequence). The CDR3 reads CASKRTGNYGYTF. As DNA, the CDR3 is TGTGCCAGCAAAAGGACAGGCAACTATGGCTACACCTTC.